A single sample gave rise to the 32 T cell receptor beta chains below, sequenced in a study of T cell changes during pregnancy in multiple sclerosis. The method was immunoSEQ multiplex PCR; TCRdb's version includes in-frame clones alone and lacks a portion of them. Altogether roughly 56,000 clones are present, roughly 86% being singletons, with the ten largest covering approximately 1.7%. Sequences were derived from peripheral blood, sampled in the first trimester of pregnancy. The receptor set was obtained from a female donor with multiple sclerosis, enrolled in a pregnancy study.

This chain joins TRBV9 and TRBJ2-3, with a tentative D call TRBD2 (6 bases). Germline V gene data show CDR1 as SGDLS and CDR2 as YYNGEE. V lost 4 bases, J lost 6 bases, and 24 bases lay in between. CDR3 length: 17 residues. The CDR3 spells CASSRREGGLRRDTQYF. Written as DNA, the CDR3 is TGTGCCAGCAGCCGACGTGAGGGCGGACTAAGAAGGGATACGCAGTATTTT.

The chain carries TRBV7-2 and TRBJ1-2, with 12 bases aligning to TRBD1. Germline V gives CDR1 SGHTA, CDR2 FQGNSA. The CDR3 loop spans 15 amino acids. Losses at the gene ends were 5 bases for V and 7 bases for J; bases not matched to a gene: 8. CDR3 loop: CASSSFRDRGLGYTF. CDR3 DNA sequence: TGTGCCAGCAGCAGTTTCCGGGACAGGGGGCTTGGCTACACCTTC.

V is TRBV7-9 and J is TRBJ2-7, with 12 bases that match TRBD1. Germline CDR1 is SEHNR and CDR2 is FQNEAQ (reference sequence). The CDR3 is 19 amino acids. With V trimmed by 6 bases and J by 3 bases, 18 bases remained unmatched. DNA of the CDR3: TGTGCCAGCAGTCCCTCCGGGACAGGGGGCGATATCCCCAGCTACGAGCAGTACTTC. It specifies CASSPSGTGGDIPSYEQYF.

CDR3: CATSRGTGNMNTEAFF. CDR3 nucleotide sequence: TGTGCCACCAGCAGGGGGACAGGCAATATGAACACTGAAGCTTTCTTT. The chain couples TRBV15 to TRBJ1-1; TRBD1 matches 8 bases. Looked up from germline, CDR1 is LNHNV and CDR2 is YYDKDF (reference sequence). The CDR3 loop spans 16 amino acids. Trimming removed 3 bases from V and 0 bases from J; junction bases left unmatched: 6.

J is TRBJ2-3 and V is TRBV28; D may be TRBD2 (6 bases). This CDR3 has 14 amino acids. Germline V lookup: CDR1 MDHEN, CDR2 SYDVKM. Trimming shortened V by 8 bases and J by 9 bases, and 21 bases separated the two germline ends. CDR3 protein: CASVLGDSLSTQYF. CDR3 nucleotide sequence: TGTGCCAGCGTCTTAGGGGACTCGCTGTCGACGCAGTATTTT.

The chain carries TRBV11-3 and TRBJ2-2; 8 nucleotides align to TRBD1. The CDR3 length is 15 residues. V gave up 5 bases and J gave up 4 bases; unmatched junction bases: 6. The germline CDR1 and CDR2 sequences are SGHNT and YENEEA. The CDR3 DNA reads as TGTGCCAGCAGCAAAGACAGGGGCCTCACCGGGGAGCTGTTTTTT. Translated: CASSKDRGLTGELFF.

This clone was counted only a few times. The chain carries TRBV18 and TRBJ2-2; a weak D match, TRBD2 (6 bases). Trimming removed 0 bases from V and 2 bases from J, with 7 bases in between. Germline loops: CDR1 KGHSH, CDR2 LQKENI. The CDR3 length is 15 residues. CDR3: CASSPPGGNTGELFF. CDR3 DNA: TGTGCCAGCTCACCACCGGGAGGAAACACCGGGGAGCTGTTTTTT.

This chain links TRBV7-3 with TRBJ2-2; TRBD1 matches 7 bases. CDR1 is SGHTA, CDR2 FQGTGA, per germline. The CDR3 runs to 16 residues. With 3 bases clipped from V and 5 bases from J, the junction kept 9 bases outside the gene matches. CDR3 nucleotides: TGTGCCAGCAGCTTTGCCGGGACAGCTTTTACCGGGGAGCTGTTTTTT. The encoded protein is CASSFAGTAFTGELFF.

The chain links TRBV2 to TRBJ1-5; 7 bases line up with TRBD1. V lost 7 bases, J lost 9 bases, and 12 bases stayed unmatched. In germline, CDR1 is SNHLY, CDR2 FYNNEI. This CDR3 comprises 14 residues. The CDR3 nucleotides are TGTGCCAGCATCAGGGACAGAATAGAGTGGCCCCAGCATTTT. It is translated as CASIRDRIEWPQHF.

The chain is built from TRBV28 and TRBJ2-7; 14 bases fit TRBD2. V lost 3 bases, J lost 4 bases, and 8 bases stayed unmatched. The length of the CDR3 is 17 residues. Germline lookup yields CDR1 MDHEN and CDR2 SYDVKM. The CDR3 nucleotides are TGTGCCAGCAGTTTTCCTGGGGGACTAGCGGGAGCGTACGAGCAGTACTTC. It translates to CASSFPGGLAGAYEQYF.

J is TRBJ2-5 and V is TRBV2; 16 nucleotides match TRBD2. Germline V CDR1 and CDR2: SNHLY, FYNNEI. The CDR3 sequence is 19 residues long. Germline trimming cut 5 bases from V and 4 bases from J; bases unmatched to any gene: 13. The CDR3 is CASSPPGLAGGPVPETQYF. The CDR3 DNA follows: TGTGCCAGCAGTCCCCCGGGACTAGCGGGAGGGCCTGTCCCAGAGACCCAGTACTTC. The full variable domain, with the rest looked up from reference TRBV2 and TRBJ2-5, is EPEVTQTPSHQVTQMGQEVILRCVPISNHLYFYWYRQILGQKVEFLVSFYNNEISEKSEIFDDQFSVERPDGSNFTLKIRSTKLEDSAMYFCASSPPGLAGGPVPETQYFGPGTRLLVL.

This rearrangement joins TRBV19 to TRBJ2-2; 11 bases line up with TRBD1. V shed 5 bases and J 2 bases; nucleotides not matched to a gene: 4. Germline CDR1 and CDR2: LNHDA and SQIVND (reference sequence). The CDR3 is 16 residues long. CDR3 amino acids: CASSLRTGGNTGELFF. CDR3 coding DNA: TGTGCCAGTAGTCTTAGGACAGGGGGCAACACCGGGGAGCTGTTTTTT.

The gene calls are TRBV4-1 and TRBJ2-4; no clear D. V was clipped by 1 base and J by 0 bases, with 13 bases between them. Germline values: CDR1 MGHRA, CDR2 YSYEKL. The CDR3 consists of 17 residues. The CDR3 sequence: CASSQVKTILAKNIQYF. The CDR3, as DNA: TGCGCCAGCAGCCAAGTAAAGACAATCTTAGCCAAAAACATTCAGTACTTC.

Here the CDR3 reads CASSMVQGAGNTIYF. CDR3 sequence (DNA): TGTGCCAGTAGTATGGTACAGGGTGCTGGAAACACCATATATTTT. This sequence joins TRBV19 and TRBJ1-3; a weak D match, TRBD1 (6 bases). CDR1 is LNHDA, CDR2 SQIVND, per germline (reference sequence). V lost 3 bases and J 2 bases, leaving 11 bases between the germline ends. This CDR3 has 15 amino acids.

Here the CDR3 reads CASSSRPTGGNTEAFF. CDR3 coding DNA: TGTGCCAGCAGTTCACGCCCCACAGGGGGGAACACTGAAGCTTTCTTT. This sequence joins TRBV27 and TRBJ1-1, with 8 positions matching TRBD1. The V gene's germline CDR1 is MNHEY and CDR2 SMNVEV (reference sequence). V shed 4 bases, J shed 1 base, and the junction held 8 bases outside the gene matches. CDR3 length: 16 amino acids.

CDR3 in amino acids: CASSLGRLAGRETQYF. CDR3 DNA sequence: TGCGCCAGCAGCTTGGGGCGGCTAGCGGGACGCGAGACCCAGTACTTC. The J gene is TRBJ2-5, the V gene TRBV5-1, with TRBD2 identical over 9 bases. CDR1 is SGHRS, CDR2 YFSETQ, per germline. This CDR3 comprises 16 residues. V trimming: 0 bases; J trimming: 5 bases; junction bases outside the gene matches: 8.

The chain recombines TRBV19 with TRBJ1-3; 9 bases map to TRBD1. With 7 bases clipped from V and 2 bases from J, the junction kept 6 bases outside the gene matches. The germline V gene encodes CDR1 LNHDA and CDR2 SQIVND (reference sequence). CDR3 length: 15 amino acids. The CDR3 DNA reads TGTGCCAGTACCCCCCGGGACAGGGCTGGAAACACCATATATTTT. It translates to CASTPRDRAGNTIYF. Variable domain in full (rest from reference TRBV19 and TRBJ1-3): DGGITQSPKYLFRKEGQNVTLSCEQNLNHDAMYWYRQDPGQGLRLIYYSQIVNDFQKGDIAEGYSVSREKKESFPLTVTSAQKNPTAFYLCASTPRDRAGNTIYFGEGSWLTVV.

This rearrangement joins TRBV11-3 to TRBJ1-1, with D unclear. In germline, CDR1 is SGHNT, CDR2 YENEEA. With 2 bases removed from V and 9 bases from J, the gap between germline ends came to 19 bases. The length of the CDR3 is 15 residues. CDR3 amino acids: CASSLTYKRGSKAFF. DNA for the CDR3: TGTGCCAGCAGCTTAACTTATAAGCGTGGGTCGAAAGCTTTCTTT.

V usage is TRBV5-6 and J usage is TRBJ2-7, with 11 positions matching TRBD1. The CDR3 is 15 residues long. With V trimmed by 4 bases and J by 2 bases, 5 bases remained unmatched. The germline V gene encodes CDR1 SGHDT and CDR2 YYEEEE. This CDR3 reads CASSGDRGYAYEQYF. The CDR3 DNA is TGTGCCAGCAGCGGGGACAGGGGGTACGCCTACGAGCAGTACTTC.

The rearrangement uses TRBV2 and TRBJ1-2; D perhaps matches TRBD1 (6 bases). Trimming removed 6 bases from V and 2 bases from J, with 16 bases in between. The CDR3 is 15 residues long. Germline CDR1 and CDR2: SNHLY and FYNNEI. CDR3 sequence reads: CASSGAATGNYGYTF. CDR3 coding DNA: TGTGCCAGCAGCGGAGCGGCAACAGGGAACTATGGCTACACCTTC.

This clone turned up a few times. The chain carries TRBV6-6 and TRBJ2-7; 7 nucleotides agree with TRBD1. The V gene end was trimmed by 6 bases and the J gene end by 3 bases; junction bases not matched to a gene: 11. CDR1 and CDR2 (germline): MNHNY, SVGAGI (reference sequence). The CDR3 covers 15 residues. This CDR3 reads CASSRRGRSGYEQYF. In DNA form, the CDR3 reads TGTGCCAGCAGCCGTAGGGGGCGGTCAGGCTACGAGCAGTACTTC.

The CDR3 DNA reads as TGTGCCAGCAGTAGCGGGGCCGGGGAGCTGTTTTTT. Translated, it gives CASSSGAGELFF. The gene calls are TRBV6-1 and TRBJ2-2; 7 bases align to TRBD2. V was pared by 5 bases and J by 6 bases, with 0 bases of the junction left unmatched. The germline CDR1 and CDR2 sequences are MNHNS and SASEGT. The CDR3 extends over 12 amino acids.

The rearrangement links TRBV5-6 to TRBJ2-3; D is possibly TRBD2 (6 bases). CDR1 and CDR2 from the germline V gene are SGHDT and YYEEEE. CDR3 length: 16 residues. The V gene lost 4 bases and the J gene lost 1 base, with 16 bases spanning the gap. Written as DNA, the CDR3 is TGTGCCAGCAGCCCGGAGGAGGGAGGAGGCACAGATACGCAGTATTTT. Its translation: CASSPEEGGGTDTQYF.

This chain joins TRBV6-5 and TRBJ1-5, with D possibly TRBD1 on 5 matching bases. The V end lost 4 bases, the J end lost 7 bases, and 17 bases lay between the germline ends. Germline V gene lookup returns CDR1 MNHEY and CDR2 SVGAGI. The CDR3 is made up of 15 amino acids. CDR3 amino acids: CASSSRRGDRQPQHF. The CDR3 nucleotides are TGTGCCAGCAGTTCCCGTCGGGGGGATCGGCAGCCCCAGCATTTT.

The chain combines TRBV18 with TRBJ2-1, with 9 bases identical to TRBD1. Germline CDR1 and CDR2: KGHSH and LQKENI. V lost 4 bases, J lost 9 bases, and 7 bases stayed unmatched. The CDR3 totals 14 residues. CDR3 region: CASSLTGQGGEQFF. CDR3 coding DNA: TGTGCCAGCTCACTTACGGGACAGGGTGGTGAGCAGTTCTTC.

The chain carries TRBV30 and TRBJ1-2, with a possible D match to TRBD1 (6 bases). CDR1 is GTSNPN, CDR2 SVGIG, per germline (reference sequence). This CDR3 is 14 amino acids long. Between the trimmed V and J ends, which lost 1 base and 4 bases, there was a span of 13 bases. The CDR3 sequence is CAWSGGQSIYGYTF. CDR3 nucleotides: TGTGCCTGGAGTGGAGGACAGTCCATCTATGGCTACACCTTC.

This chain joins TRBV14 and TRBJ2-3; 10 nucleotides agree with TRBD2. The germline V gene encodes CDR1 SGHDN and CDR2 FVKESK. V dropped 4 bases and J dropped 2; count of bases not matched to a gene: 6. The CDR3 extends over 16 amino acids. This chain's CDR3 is CASSPKREGYTDTQYF. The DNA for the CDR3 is TGTGCCAGCAGCCCCAAGCGGGAGGGCTACACAGATACGCAGTATTTT. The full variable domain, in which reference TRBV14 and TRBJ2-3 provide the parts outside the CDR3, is EAGVTQFPSHSVIEKGQTVTLRCDPISGHDNLYWYRRVMGKEIKFLLHFVKESKQDESGMPNNRFLAERTGGTYSTLKVQPAELEDSGVYFCASSPKREGYTDTQYFGPGTRLTVL.

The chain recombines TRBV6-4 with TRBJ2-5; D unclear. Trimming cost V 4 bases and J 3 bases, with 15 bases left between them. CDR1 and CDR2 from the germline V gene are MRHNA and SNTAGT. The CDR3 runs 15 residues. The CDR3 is CASSASGLPKETQYF. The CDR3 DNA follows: TGTGCCAGCAGTGCTTCGGGTCTGCCGAAAGAGACCCAGTACTTC.

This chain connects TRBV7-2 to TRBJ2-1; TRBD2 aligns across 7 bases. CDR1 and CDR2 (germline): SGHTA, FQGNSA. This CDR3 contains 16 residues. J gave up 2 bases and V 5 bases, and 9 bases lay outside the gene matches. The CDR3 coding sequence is TGTGCCAGCAGCCATCACTCTAGCGGTGCCTACAATGAGCAGTTCTTC. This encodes CASSHHSSGAYNEQFF.

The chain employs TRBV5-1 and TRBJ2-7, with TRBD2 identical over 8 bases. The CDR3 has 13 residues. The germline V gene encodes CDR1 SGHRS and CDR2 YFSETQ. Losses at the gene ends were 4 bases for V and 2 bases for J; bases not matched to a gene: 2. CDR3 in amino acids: CASSPGGPYEQYF. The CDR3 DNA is TGCGCCAGCAGCCCGGGGGGGCCCTACGAGCAGTACTTC.

The CDR3, as DNA: TGCGCCAGCAGCTTGGGAGGGAGTAACACCGGGGAGCTGTTTTTT. It specifies CASSLGGSNTGELFF. The V call is TRBV5-1, the J call TRBJ2-2, with D possibly matching TRBD2 (5 bases). Per germline, CDR1 SGHRS and CDR2 YFSETQ. V was pared by 0 bases and J by 2 bases, with 8 bases between. This CDR3 region has 15 residues.

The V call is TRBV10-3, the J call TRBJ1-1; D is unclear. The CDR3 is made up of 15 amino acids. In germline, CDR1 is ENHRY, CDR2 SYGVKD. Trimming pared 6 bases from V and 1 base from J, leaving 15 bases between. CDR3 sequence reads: CAISPLGVPNTEAFF. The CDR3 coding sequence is TGTGCCATCAGCCCCTTGGGCGTCCCGAACACTGAAGCTTTCTTT.